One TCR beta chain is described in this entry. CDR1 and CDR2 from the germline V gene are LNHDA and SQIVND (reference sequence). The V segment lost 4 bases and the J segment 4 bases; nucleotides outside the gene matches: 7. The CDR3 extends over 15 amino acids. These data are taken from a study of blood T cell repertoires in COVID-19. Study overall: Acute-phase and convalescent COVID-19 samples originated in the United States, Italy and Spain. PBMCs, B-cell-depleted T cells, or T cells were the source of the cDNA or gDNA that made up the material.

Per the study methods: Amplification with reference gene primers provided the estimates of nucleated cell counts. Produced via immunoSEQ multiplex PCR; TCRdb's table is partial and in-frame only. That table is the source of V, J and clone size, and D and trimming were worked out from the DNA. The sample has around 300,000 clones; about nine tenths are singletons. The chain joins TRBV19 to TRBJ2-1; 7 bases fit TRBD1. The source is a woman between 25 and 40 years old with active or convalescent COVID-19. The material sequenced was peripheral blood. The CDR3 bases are TGTGCCAGTAGTACGCAACAGGGGTTATACAATGAGCAGTTCTTC. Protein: CASSTQQGLYNEQFF.